This T cell receptor beta chain originates from a study of shared clonotypes between healthy human individuals. Study conclusions and caveats: An anticipated effect of sequencing depth on clonotype sharing among donors was recognized.

Each of the donors was a healthy adult who was HIV-negative and had not had a recent acute infection or vaccination. V lost 5 bases to trimming and J lost 3 bases; unmatched junction nucleotides: 13. Germline assignment: CDR1 MDHEN and CDR2 SYDVKM. This CDR3 is 17 amino acids long. About this clone: Its antigen is unknown.

Unsorted PBMC contributed roughly 300 ng DNA, tens of thousands of T cell genomes, to each replicate PCR. Original data processing: Without quality scores, immunoSEQ junctional reads could not be filtered like full-length reads. This table comes from immunoSEQ multiplex PCR, and its TCRdb copy is limited to in-frame clones, with some not included. V and J calls and clone size are those listed in that table; D and trimming were worked out from the DNA. Of about 490,000 clones in the sample, roughly four fifths were seen once. J is TRBJ1-2 and V is TRBV28, with 9 nucleotides matching TRBD1. The origin of this receptor is a woman between 35 and 50 years old in good health. Some clones in this sample may be carry-over from other donors' samples. The sample taken for sequencing was PBMCs. The CDR3 reads CASSPTGGRVGDYGYTF. CDR3 nucleotides: TGTGCCAGCAGTCCGACAGGGGGAAGGGTAGGTGACTATGGCTACACCTTC.